The 7 T cell receptor beta chains listed next were all sequenced from one sample in a study of monozygotic twins with inflammatory bowel disease. TCRdb re-called the 5' RACE reads and gives one entry per CDR3 protein, without DNA. Listed are 400,000 or so distinct CDR3 sequences; 2.4% falls within the top ten. The specimen was blood. The source of these receptors is a human donor with ulcerative colitis or Crohn's disease, or a healthy co-twin of an affected twin (not recorded which).

V is TRBV12-3 or TRBV12-4 and J is TRBJ1-2. This CDR3 has 13 residues. The CDR3 loop reads CASSLTVRYGYTF.

This chain connects TRBV7-2 to TRBJ2-7. CDR3 length: 15 amino acids. CDR1 is SGHTA and CDR2 is FQGNSA in the germline V gene. CDR3 residues: CASSLVPAGTYEQYF. Full variable domain (missing parts from reference TRBV7-2 and TRBJ2-7): GAGVSQSPSNKVTEKGKDVELRCDPISGHTALYWYRQSLGQGLEFLIYFQGNSAPDKSGLPSDRFSAERTGGSVSTLTIQRTQQEDSAVYLCASSLVPAGTYEQYFGPGTRLTVT.

This chain connects TRBV7-3 to TRBJ2-1; absent DNA, TCRdb's TRBD2 call cannot be checked. This CDR3 contains 15 residues. The germline V gene encodes CDR1 SGHTA and CDR2 FQGTGA. The CDR3 region is CASSTALAGVSEQFF.

The rearrangement links TRBV29-1 to TRBJ2-2; TCRdb's D gene call, TRBD1, goes unchecked for lack of DNA. The CDR3 totals 14 residues. Looked up from germline, CDR1 is SQVTM and CDR2 is ANQGSEA. The CDR3: CSVESRRQTGELFF.

This chain uses TRBV7-2 with TRBJ1-1. The CDR3 covers 14 residues. Germline CDR1 is SGHTA and CDR2 is FQGNSA. Here the CDR3 reads CASSSQRRGTEAFF.

The chain links TRBV9 to TRBJ2-5. Germline assignment: CDR1 SGDLS and CDR2 YYNGEE. This CDR3 contains 15 residues. CDR3 sequence reads: CASSAQPGDQETQYF.

The V gene is TRBV6-1, the J gene TRBJ1-1; TCRdb reports TRBD1, a call that lacks DNA to check it against. This CDR3 is 13 amino acids long. The germline V gene has CDR1 MNHNS and CDR2 SASEGT. The CDR3 sequence is CASKGQGNTEAFF.